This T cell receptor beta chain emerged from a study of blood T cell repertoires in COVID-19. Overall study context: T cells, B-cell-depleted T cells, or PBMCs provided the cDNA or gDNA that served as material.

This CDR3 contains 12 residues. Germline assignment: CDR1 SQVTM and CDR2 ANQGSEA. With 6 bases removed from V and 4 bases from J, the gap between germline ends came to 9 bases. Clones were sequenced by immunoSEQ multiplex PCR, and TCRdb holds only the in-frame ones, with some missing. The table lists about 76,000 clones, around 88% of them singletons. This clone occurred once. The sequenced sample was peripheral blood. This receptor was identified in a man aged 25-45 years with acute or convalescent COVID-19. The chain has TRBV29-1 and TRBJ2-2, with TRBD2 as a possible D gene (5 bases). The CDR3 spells CSVADLTGELFF. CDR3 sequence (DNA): TGCAGCGTAGCGGACCTCACCGGGGAGCTGTTTTTT.